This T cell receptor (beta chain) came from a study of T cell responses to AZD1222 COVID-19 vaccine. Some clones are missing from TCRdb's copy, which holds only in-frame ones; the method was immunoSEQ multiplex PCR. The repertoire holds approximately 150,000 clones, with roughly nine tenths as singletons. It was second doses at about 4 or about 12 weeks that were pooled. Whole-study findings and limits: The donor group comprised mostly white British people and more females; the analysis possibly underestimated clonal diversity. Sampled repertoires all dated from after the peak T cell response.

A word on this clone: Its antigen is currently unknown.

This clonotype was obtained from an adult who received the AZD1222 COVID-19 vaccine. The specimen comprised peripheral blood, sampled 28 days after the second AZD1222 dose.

The CDR3 loop is CASSGVREKLFF. The DNA for the CDR3 is TGTGCCAGCAGTGGGGTGCGGGAAAAACTGTTTTTT. The J gene is TRBJ1-4, the V gene TRBV25-1; D remains ambiguous. The CDR3 runs 12 residues. Trimming removed 4 bases from V and 8 bases from J, with 8 bases in between. Germline assignment: CDR1 MGHDK and CDR2 SYGVNS.